The 7 T cell receptor beta chains below were found in one sample sequenced in a study of post-analysis software for immune sequencing data. Study-wide points: In patients, five or six TRBV segments were more frequent than in controls, with TRBV5-6, TRBV5-1 and TRBV20-1 among them.

Researchers reported that TCR beta cDNA libraries carried unique molecular identifiers. MiXCR, run by TCRdb on the PCR reads, gives a single entry per CDR3 protein. Found here are 380,000 or so distinct CDR3 sequences, roughly 35% of them singletons; the top ten hold 13%. The antigens for these receptors are not known. The specimen was blood. These receptors were collected from a girl aged 10-17 years with multiple sclerosis.

The V gene is TRBV7-2, the J gene TRBJ2-7; tentatively, D is TRBD1 (6 bases). Deletions cut 7 bases from V and 6 bases from J, with 16 bases between. The CDR3 loop spans 13 amino acids. From germline, CDR1 is SGHTA and CDR2 FQGNSA. In DNA form, the CDR3 reads TGTGCCAGCATCCCCGAGGGGGTCATCGAGCAGTACTTC. This translates into CASIPEGVIEQYF.

This clonotype showed up just a few times. The chain links TRBV5-1 to TRBJ1-4; a weak D match, TRBD1 (5 bases). This CDR3 region has 18 residues. Germline lookup yields CDR1 SGHRS and CDR2 YFSETQ. With 2 bases removed from V and 8 bases from J, the gap between germline ends came to 25 bases. The CDR3 loop reads CASSFPKSGGDHPEKLFF. The CDR3 bases are TGCGCCAGCAGCTTCCCCAAGTCCGGGGGAGACCACCCCGAAAAACTGTTTTTT.

The V and J genes are TRBV20-1 and TRBJ2-5; D unresolved. Germline CDR1 reads DFQATT; CDR2 reads SNEGSKA (reference sequence). Trimming left V 1 base short and J 1 base short, with 13 bases between. This CDR3 has 15 residues. DNA of the CDR3: TGCAGTGCTAGAGTCTCGACCGGGCTCCAAGAGACCCAGTACTTC. The encoded protein is CSARVSTGLQETQYF.

CDR3 sequence reads: CATRGLRGPQHF. CDR3 DNA: TGTGCCACACGGGGACTAAGGGGACCCCAGCATTTT. The gene calls are TRBV24-1 and TRBJ1-5; the D gene is possibly TRBD1 (5 bases). V was shortened by 10 bases and J by 10 bases, with 16 bases between the two germline ends. Germline CDR1 is KGHDR and CDR2 is SFDVKD. This CDR3 comprises 12 residues.

This clonotype has more than one count but fewer than ten. This chain links TRBV6-5 with TRBJ2-1; 7 positions agree with TRBD1. The CDR3 is 16 residues long. Germline values: CDR1 MNHEY, CDR2 SVGAGI. V shed 6 bases, J shed 0 bases, and the junction held 8 bases outside the gene matches. This CDR3 reads CASSRLGQSSYNEQFF. CDR3 DNA sequence: TGTGCCAGCAGCCGCCTGGGACAGAGCTCCTACAATGAGCAGTTCTTC.

This clonotype came up a few times. This sequence joins TRBV7-6 and TRBJ2-1; possible D gene TRBD1, 6 bases. The CDR3 is made up of 12 amino acids. Germline values: CDR1 SGHVS, CDR2 FNYEAQ. The V end lost 8 bases, the J end lost 6 bases, and 11 bases lay between the germline ends. The CDR3 region is CASYTGINEQFF. CDR3 DNA sequence: TGTGCCAGCTACACAGGGATCAATGAGCAGTTCTTC.

With respect to this clonotype: One end of the junction is discordant with germline, which a read error may explain. This chain joins TRBV14 and TRBJ2-5, with no clear D. The J call is uncertain, as TRBJ2-7 better fits the DNA end. The CDR3 is 12 residues long. CDR1 is SGHDN, CDR2 FVKESK, per germline. The CDR3 sequence: CAGSQLGREQYF. CDR3 nucleotides: TGTGCCGGCAGCCAACTGGGTCGCGAGCAGTACTTC.